Presented here are 13 T cell receptor beta chains from one specimen sequenced in a study of CD8 T cells in ankylosing spondylitis. Study observations and caveats: A motif in TCR beta, a set of fewer than ten highly homologous variants, appeared characteristic of ankylosing spondylitis blood.

Their specific antigens are unknown. In TCRdb, the 5' RACE reads were re-called with MiXCR into one record per CDR3 protein. This sample has around 130,000 distinct CDR3 sequences, with more than 15% found just once. Sequencing was done on a sample of blood, either unsorted or a sorted T cell fraction (not recorded which). The receptors were sampled from a male donor with ankylosing spondylitis.

The rearrangement links TRBV2 to TRBJ1-1, with unresolved D. V shed 4 bases and J shed 0 bases, with 12 bases lying between them. From germline, CDR1 is SNHLY and CDR2 FYNNEI. The CDR3 length is 15 residues. CDR3 amino acids: CASSGHSLMNTEAFF. CDR3 nucleotides: TGTGCCAGCAGTGGGCACAGCTTAATGAACACTGAAGCTTTCTTT.

This clonotype was observed at least ten times. The V and J genes are TRBV4-1 and TRBJ2-5; 7 positions match TRBD1. V shed 1 base and J 2 bases; nucleotides not matched to a gene: 1. CDR1 and CDR2 (germline): MGHRA, YSYEKL. The CDR3 spans 14 residues. CDR3 loop: CASSQVTGQETQYF. CDR3 DNA sequence: TGCGCCAGCAGCCAAGTGACAGGGCAAGAGACCCAGTACTTC.

This clonotype was recorded many times. The genes are TRBV14 and TRBJ2-1, with 7 positions matching TRBD1. The V gene's germline CDR1 is SGHDN and CDR2 FVKESK. Losses at the gene ends were 4 bases for V and 4 bases for J; bases not matched to a gene: 10. This CDR3 region has 16 residues. In DNA, the CDR3 is TGTGCCAGCAGCCCGACAGGGTGGGGACCTTACAATGAGCAGTTCTTC. Amino acid sequence: CASSPTGWGPYNEQFF.

This clonotype was counted only a few times. This chain joins TRBV3-1 and TRBJ2-5, with 7 nucleotides matching TRBD1. The CDR3 consists of 18 residues. Germline assignment: CDR1 LGHDT and CDR2 YNNKEL (reference sequence). The V segment lost 0 bases and the J segment 1 base; nucleotides outside the gene matches: 11. CDR3 nucleotide sequence: TGTGCCAGCAGCCAAGATCTGGTTTTCCGGGACAGCCAAGAGACCCAGTACTTC. Protein product: CASSQDLVFRDSQETQYF.

A few counts support this clonotype. The genes are TRBV9 and TRBJ2-1, with D hard to call. The V end lost 0 bases, the J end lost 1 base, and 8 bases lay between the germline ends. In germline, CDR1 is SGDLS, CDR2 YYNGEE. CDR3 length: 15 amino acids. The CDR3 is CASSVEGFSYNEQFF. The DNA of the CDR3 is TGTGCCAGCAGCGTAGAAGGATTTTCCTACAATGAGCAGTTCTTC.

The chain is built from TRBV6-5 and TRBJ1-1, with D uncertain. The V end was cut by 2 bases, the J end by 1 base, with 5 bases between. The length of the CDR3 is 13 residues. The germline gives CDR1 MNHEY, CDR2 SVGAGI. CDR3 amino acids: CASSYAGNTEAFF. The DNA of the CDR3 is TGTGCCAGCAGTTACGCGGGGAACACTGAAGCTTTCTTT.

This clonotype was seen more than once but under ten times. V and J are TRBV12-5 and TRBJ2-1, with TRBD2 matching over 10 bases. The length of the CDR3 is 16 residues. Trimming at V came to 0 bases and at J to 8 bases, leaving 7 bases not matched to a gene. Germline loops: CDR1 LGHNT, CDR2 FRNRAP. The CDR3 spells CASGLVRPSGSYEQFF. For the CDR3, the DNA is TGTGCTAGTGGTTTGGTACGGCCTAGCGGGAGCTATGAGCAGTTCTTC.

This clonotype was seen a single time. This chain links TRBV5-5 with TRBJ2-3; TRBD2 matches at 10 bases. This CDR3 has 18 residues. Germline V gene data show CDR1 as SGHKS and CDR2 as YYEKEE (reference sequence). Losses at the gene ends were 3 bases for V and 3 bases for J; bases not matched to a gene: 13. CDR3 nucleotide sequence: TGTGCCAGCAGCTGGACTAGCGGAGGGGCCAGGGGGACAGATACGCAGTATTTT. As protein: CASSWTSGGARGTDTQYF.

V is TRBV9 and J is TRBJ2-3; D tentatively fits TRBD1 or TRBD2 (5 bases each). The CDR3 runs to 15 residues. Germline lookup yields CDR1 SGDLS and CDR2 YYNGEE. V lost 6 bases and J 0 bases, leaving 14 bases between the germline ends. DNA for the CDR3: TGTGCCAGCAAGCCGGGGCTAGCTAGCACAGATACGCAGTATTTT. Its protein product is CASKPGLASTDTQYF.

This clonotype was seen a few times. J is TRBJ1-4 and V is TRBV2; D remains ambiguous. The V end was cut by 7 bases, the J end by 1 base, with 4 bases between. Germline CDR1 SNHLY, CDR2 FYNNEI. The CDR3 runs 12 residues. The CDR3 spells CASMETNEKLFF. The CDR3 coding sequence is TGTGCCAGCATGGAAACTAATGAAAAACTGTTTTTT.

The CDR3 sequence: CASRPNRGGAGELFF. CDR3 coding DNA: TGTGCCAGCAGGCCCAATAGGGGGGGCGCCGGGGAGCTGTTTTTT. The chain links TRBV28 to TRBJ2-2; tentatively, D is TRBD2 (7 bases). Germline CDR1 reads MDHEN; CDR2 reads SYDVKM. This CDR3 comprises 15 residues. The germline V and J ends were trimmed by 6 bases and 6 bases, with 17 bases remaining between them.

The V gene is TRBV12-3 or TRBV12-4, the J gene TRBJ2-3; the D gene is possibly TRBD2 (5 bases). The CDR3 has 13 residues. V lost 1 base, J lost 6 bases, and 8 bases lay in between. This CDR3 reads CASSLGVADTQYF. DNA for the CDR3: TGTGCCAGCAGTTTAGGGGTAGCGGATACGCAGTATTTT.

The chain combines TRBV5-1 with TRBJ2-1; a weak D match, TRBD1 (6 bases). The CDR3 runs to 12 residues. Germline CDR1 SGHRS, CDR2 YFSETQ. V lost 2 bases to trimming and J lost 10 bases, with 10 bases between them. In DNA form, the CDR3 reads TGCGCCAGCAGCTTAGCCGACAGGGAGCAGTTCTTC. It encodes CASSLADREQFF. Full variable domain (rest looked up from reference TRBV5-1 and TRBJ2-1): KAGVTQTPRYLIKTRGQQVTLSCSPISGHRSVSWYQQTPGQGLQFLFEYFSETQRNKGNFPGRFSGRQFSNSRSEMNVSTLELGDSALYLCASSLADREQFFGPGTRLTVL.